The 21 T cell receptor delta chains given below trace back to one sample, sequenced in a study of gamma-delta chains in newborns, infants, children. TCRdb redid clone calling on the reads using CATT. Among some 11,000 delta-chain clones listed, approximately 9.1% were seen once. Specimen: blood. These TCRs come from a child who was a newborn, infant or young child, either healthy, febrile or measles-vaccinated (not recorded which).

This clone has more than one count but fewer than ten. Relative to the germline gene, one junction end is altered; a read error may explain this. This chain joins TRDV2 and TRDJ1, with D maybe TRDD3 (5 bases). This CDR3 has 16 residues. Germline V gene sequence: CDR1 GEAIGNYY, CDR2 EKD. The CDR3 region is CACDTVGEPYTGKLIF. The CDR3 DNA follows: TGTGCCTGTGACACCGTAGGGGAGCCGTACACCGGTAAACTCATCTTT.

This clone was seen a handful of times. The chain has TRDV2 and TRDJ1, with a weak D call TRDD2 (7 bases). Germline CDR1 is GEAIGNYY and CDR2 is EKD. Trimming took off 0 bases at V and 0 bases at J, with 28 bases between the two ends. This CDR3 has 21 residues. The CDR3 loop reads CACDTVGSYSLGALYTDKLIF. The CDR3 DNA reads as TGTGCCTGTGACACCGTTGGTTCCTACTCCTTGGGGGCCCTGTACACCGATAAACTCATCTTT.

The chain recombines TRDV1 with TRDJ1; D ambiguous. The CDR3 loop spans 21 amino acids. The germline V gene has CDR1 TSWWSYY and CDR2 QGS. V was clipped by 1 base and J by 5 bases, with 32 bases between them. The CDR3 loop is CALGEHRPSTLVVQTQDKLIF. In DNA form, the CDR3 reads TGTGCTCTTGGGGAACACCGACCATCTACCTTGGTGGTACAGACACAGGATAAACTCATCTTT.

By its share, this clone is medium-sized (0.01 to 0.1%). This rearrangement joins TRDV2 to TRDJ3; 8 nucleotides align to TRDD3. J gave up 0 bases and V 1 base, and 16 bases lay outside the gene matches. The length of the CDR3 is 22 residues. CDR1 and CDR2 from the germline V gene are GEAIGNYY and EKD. The CDR3 DNA sequence: TGTGCCTGTGACACGCTACTTACTGGGGATACACCCAGCTCCTGGGACACCCGACAGATGTTTTTC. Translated, it gives CACDTLLTGDTPSSWDTRQMFF.

This clone was counted only a few times. The CDR3 region is CACDTPSVLGDITSSWDTRQMFF. CDR3 coding DNA: TGTGCCTGTGACACCCCGTCGGTACTGGGGGATATAACCAGCTCCTGGGACACCCGACAGATGTTTTTC. The V call is TRDV2, the J call TRDJ3; 11 nucleotides align to TRDD3. This CDR3 has 23 residues. Germline V gene sequence: CDR1 GEAIGNYY, CDR2 EKD. V lost 0 bases, J lost 0 bases, and 15 bases stayed unmatched.

This clone was observed a few times. A read error is possible here, since a much larger clone lies one base away. The chain recombines TRDV2 with TRDJ1, with D uncertain. Trimming removed 1 base at V and 3 bases at J, with 11 bases between. Germline V gives CDR1 GEAIGNYY, CDR2 EKD. The CDR3 sequence is 14 residues long. Here the CDR3 reads CACDTLVGPDKLIF. Written as DNA, the CDR3 is TGTGCCTGTGACACTCTGGTGGGACCCGATAAACTCATCTTT.

In its sample, this clone ranks as medium-sized (0.01 to 0.1%). J is TRDJ1 and V is TRDV1, with D tentatively TRDD2 (6 bases). The CDR3 consists of 16 residues. The V end lost 2 bases, the J end lost 1 base, and 14 bases lay between the germline ends. Germline lookup yields CDR1 TSWWSYY and CDR2 QGS. The CDR3 here is CALGEICPTPTDKLIF. For the CDR3, the DNA is TGTGCTCTTGGGGAAATCTGTCCTACCCCCACCGATAAACTCATCTTT.

By sample share, this clone is medium-sized. The chain uses TRDV2 and TRDJ2, with 9 positions matching TRDD3. Germline V lookup: CDR1 GEAIGNYY, CDR2 EKD. This CDR3 comprises 14 residues. After removal of 0 bases from V and 5 bases from J, the junction contained 0 bases not matched to a gene. CDR3 nucleotides: TGTGCCTGTGACACCTGGGGGATAACAGCACAACTCTTCTTT. Translating gives CACDTWGITAQLFF.

The table lists this clone with a few counts. The chain uses TRDV2 and TRDJ1; 9 bases map to TRDD3. The germline V gene has CDR1 GEAIGNYY and CDR2 EKD. Unmatched junction bases numbered 10, after V lost 0 bases and J lost 0 bases. The CDR3 covers 18 residues. CDR3 sequence (DNA): TGTGCCTGTGACACCGTTCCGGGGGATACAGAGTACACCGATAAACTCATCTTT. Encoded protein: CACDTVPGDTEYTDKLIF.

In its sample, this clone was seen a few times. The chain joins TRDV2 to TRDJ3, with TRDD3 matching 7 bases. The CDR3 runs to 20 residues. The V gene end was trimmed by 3 bases and the J gene end by 0 bases; junction bases not matched to a gene: 13. Per the germline V gene, CDR1 is GEAIGNYY and CDR2 is EKD. The DNA for the CDR3 is TGTGCCTGTGACCCCCCTGCTGGGGGTATGAGCTCCTGGGACACCCGACAGATGTTTTTC. This codes for CACDPPAGGMSSWDTRQMFF.

The V call is TRDV1, the J call TRDJ1; no firm D call. This CDR3 is built from 17 residues. Germline V lookup: CDR1 TSWWSYY, CDR2 QGS. Deletions cut 2 bases from V and 0 bases from J, with 16 bases between. The CDR3 region is CALGEKAFRKYTDKLIF. In nucleotides, the CDR3 is TGTGCTCTTGGGGAAAAAGCTTTTAGGAAGTACACCGATAAACTCATCTTT.

This clone was seen only a few times. The chain joins TRDV1 to TRDJ1; 12 nucleotides agree with TRDD3. Germline V gene lookup returns CDR1 TSWWSYY and CDR2 QGS. J lost 0 bases, V lost 0 bases, and 5 bases had no gene match. This CDR3 comprises 18 residues. CDR3 region: CALGELIWGIRYTDKLIF. The CDR3 region has the DNA TGTGCTCTTGGGGAACTTATCTGGGGGATACGGTACACCGATAAACTCATCTTT.

Concerning this clone: This likely stems from a read error, as it lies one base from a far larger clone. Other nucleotide sequences from this sample produce the same CDR3. J is TRDJ1 and V is TRDV2, with TRDD3 matching 9 bases. CDR3 length equals 16 residues. Germline loops: CDR1 GEAIGNYY, CDR2 EKD. CDR3 DNA sequence: TGTGCCTGCGACAACTTAGGGGATACGCAAACCGATAAACTCATCTTT. This codes for CACDNLGDTQTDKLIF.

This clone is judged medium-sized (0.01 to 0.1%). This sample also contains other DNA sequences that code for the same CDR3. The V call is TRDV2, the J call TRDJ3; 10 nucleotides match TRDD3. The CDR3 runs 20 residues. V gave up 0 bases and J gave up 1 base; unmatched junction bases: 8. In germline, CDR1 is GEAIGNYY, CDR2 EKD. For the CDR3, the DNA is TGTGCCTGTGACACCGTAGTGGGGGATACCTCTTCCTGGGACACCCGACAGATGTTTTTC. Protein product: CACDTVVGDTSSWDTRQMFF.

This clone appeared a few times. TCRdb pairs this DNA with a much larger clone's protein that differs at residue 4, likely a read error; the protein shown was translated from the DNA. The chain couples TRDV2 to TRDJ3; the match to TRDD3 covers 9 bases. This CDR3 spans 19 amino acids. From germline, CDR1 is GEAIGNYY and CDR2 EKD. The CDR3: CACGTVLGENSWDTRQMFF. DNA of the CDR3: TGTGCCTGTGGCACCGTACTGGGGGAGAACTCCTGGGACACCCGACAGATGTTTTTC.

As DNA, the CDR3 is TGTGCAGCACGTGCCTTACGGTATTACTGGGGGATACGGAGCCACACCGATAAACTCATCTTT. It translates to CAARALRYYWGIRSHTDKLIF. The J gene is TRDJ1, the V gene TRAV29/DV5, with TRDD3 matching 13 bases. There are 21 residues in the CDR3. Looked up from germline, CDR1 is NSMFDY and CDR2 is ISSIKDK. J lost 0 bases, V lost 4 bases, and 21 bases had no gene match.

Within the sample, this clone is medium-sized. The chain couples TRDV2 to TRDJ3; weak D call: TRDD3 (6 bases). With 0 bases removed from V and 2 bases from J, the gap between germline ends came to 13 bases. This CDR3 comprises 18 residues. Germline V CDR1 and CDR2: GEAIGNYY, EKD. The CDR3 DNA follows: TGTGCCTGTGACACCGCCGGGGGAGTCGCCTGGGACACCCGACAGATGTTTTTC. It yields the protein CACDTAGGVAWDTRQMFF.

A word on this clone: A far larger clone is one nucleotide away, so this likely arose from a read error. Within the sample, other DNA sequences also encode this same CDR3. This chain joins TRDV2 and TRDJ1, with D maybe TRDD3 (5 bases). Germline lookup yields CDR1 GEAIGNYY and CDR2 EKD. This CDR3 comprises 19 residues. With 4 bases removed from V and 0 bases from J, the gap between germline ends came to 26 bases. CDR3 sequence (DNA): TGTGCCTGTGATACCGTACAGGGGGCCCCACGCCGGTACACCGATAAACTCATCTTT. This gives the protein CACDTVQGAPRRYTDKLIF.

The V and J genes are TRDV1 and TRDJ1, with a possible D match to TRDD3 (6 bases). Between the trimmed V and J ends, which lost 0 bases and 0 bases, there was a span of 17 bases. This CDR3 contains 18 residues. In germline, CDR1 is TSWWSYY, CDR2 QGS. The CDR3 DNA sequence: TGTGCTCTTGGGGAACTCACCCTACTGGGTGTATACACCGATAAACTCATCTTT. Encoded protein: CALGELTLLGVYTDKLIF.

This clone is medium-sized (0.01 to 0.1%). V and J are TRDV2 and TRDJ1, with 9 bases fitting TRDD3. The CDR3 runs to 15 residues. Germline CDR1 and CDR2: GEAIGNYY and EKD. J lost 4 bases, V lost 3 bases, and 8 bases had no gene match. Here the CDR3 DNA reads TGTGCCTGTGACCCCCTGGGGGATCAGGACGATAAACTCATCTTT. Translation gives CACDPLGDQDDKLIF.

A few counts support this clone. The same CDR3 also results from other DNA sequences found in this sample. V gene TRDV2 combines with J gene TRDJ3; 10 bases are a match to TRDD3. Germline V gene data show CDR1 as GEAIGNYY and CDR2 as EKD. The CDR3 contains 21 residues. V shed 0 bases, J shed 2 bases, and the junction held 12 bases outside the gene matches. The CDR3 is CACDTVLGDPIFPWDTRQMFF. As DNA, the CDR3 is TGTGCCTGTGACACCGTACTGGGGGATCCGATTTTCCCCTGGGACACCCGACAGATGTTTTTC.